This T cell receptor beta chain was sequenced during a study of control samples from healthy donors and cancer patients. This table comes from immunoSEQ multiplex PCR, and its TCRdb copy is limited to in-frame clones, with some not included. The sample lists 150,000 to 200,000 clones, around 90% seen once, with 9.5% to 15% in the top ten. Trimming took off 4 bases at V and 1 base at J, with 8 bases between the two ends. CDR3 length equals 13 residues. The V gene's germline CDR1 is SGHRS and CDR2 YFSETQ. The source material was blood. V is TRBV5-1 and J is TRBJ1-1; D gene uncertain. The sequence came from a young man in good health. This chain's CDR3 is CASSRRGNTEAFF. CDR3 in DNA: TGCGCCAGCAGCCGTAGAGGGAACACTGAAGCTTTCTTT. The whole variable domain, remainder taken from reference TRBV5-1 and TRBJ1-1, is KAGVTQTPRYLIKTRGQQVTLSCSPISGHRSVSWYQQTPGQGLQFLFEYFSETQRNKGNFPGRFSGRQFSNSRSEMNVSTLELGDSALYLCASSRRGNTEAFFGQGTRLTVV.